Here is one T cell receptor (beta chain) with its context. Its antigen remains unidentified. Base qualities were left out, and no much larger clone turns up one base away. These data originate in a study of identical twins (dated by TCRdb to 2015 to 2016). Background on the whole study: TCR alpha and beta repertoires from monozygotic twins, unrelated adults of various ages and cord blood were deep-sequenced to test whether fetal clonotypes persist. To rule out contamination, the twin experiments were replicated at different times with different library preparation protocols.

Results and caveats for the whole study, not just this receptor: In monozygotic twins, out-of-frame TCR alpha sharing was systematically underestimated by recombination models, although the models agreed with sharing between unrelated individuals. Invariant T cells such as MAIT and iNKT could partly confound zero-insertion analyses, although diverse VJ usage argued against such confounding for most clonotypes. Excess twin sharing in beta out-of-frame sequences was weaker because fewer shared sequences lowered the signal-to-noise ratio. Because the same donors could not be followed over many years, the conclusions relied on cross-sectional statistical analysis. Abundant cord blood beta clonotypes carried fewer insertions; young adult naive repertoires showed a weaker similar trend, while memory repertoires showed none. Compared with coincidental sharing between unrelated individuals, out-of-frame TCR alpha sequences shared between twins had an excess of sequences with low generation probability.

Every donor in the study was a healthy Caucasian. Three pairs of female monozygotic twins, all aged roughly 18 to 29 years, made up the twin cohort. The RNA used for TCR libraries was isolated from peripheral blood mononuclear cells. Libraries were prepared through 5' RACE. The instrument given in TCRdb is Illumina HiSeq 2000. Template switching added a universal primer binding site, and the final cDNA carried a unique molecular identifier that allowed TCR cDNA molecules to be counted accurately. Specific primers in the conserved constant-segment region were used to synthesize first-strand cDNA for the TCR alpha and beta chains. To control for contamination, every cDNA library carried two barcodes: a SMART-Mk sample barcode plus Illumina barcodes. TruSeq adapter sequences and Illumina sample barcodes were added in two successive PCR steps. The Illumina HiSeq platform was used with custom primers to sequence TCR alpha and beta cDNA libraries. Concerning the study's data processing: MiGEC was used to process raw reads and extract unique molecular identifiers, and MiXCR was used to find CDR3 positions. For each individual, recombination models were inferred using an EM algorithm with the repgenHMM and IGoR tools. The tcR package in R was used for shared clonotype analysis, with sharing normalized by the product of cloneset sizes. To study raw recombination without the effects of thymic and clonal selection, out-of-frame nonproductive sequences were analyzed. In-frame beta chains were kept once TCRdb had trimmed the public reads at Q25 with fastp and called clones with MiXCR. Merged by CDR3 protein, the rows form single entries marked with the most common genes and DNA. Here the V and J calls rest on TCRdb's processing, not on the authors' analysis. The table for this sample lists about 790,000 distinct CDR3 sequences; roughly 18% of them were counted only once. Together, the top ten hold roughly 14% of the sample.

This same sample was also part of a study on T cells expressing NK-cell markers. Looking at the second paper: Three sorted T-cell subsets (CD3+CD56+NKG2C+, CD3+CD56+NKG2C- and CD3+CD56-NKG2C+) from roughly 8 donors had their TCR beta-chain repertoires profiled. Among the eight sequenced donors, only one was HCMV-seronegative, while the other seven were HCMV-seropositive. To restrict sorting to alphabetaTCR-expressing T cells, an anti-gammadeltaTCR antibody was added in several experiments. In six donors, the dominant CD3+CD56+NKG2C+ clonotypes were found to rank among the top 10 CD8+ clonotypes and to make up 1.0-7.0% of CD8+ T cells. Those dominant clonotypes were again the most abundant among CD3+CD56-NKG2C+ cells in a handful of donors, at 28.3-60.1%. It remained unclear whether the expanded NKG2C-expressing T cell clones were specific for HCMV antigens. The study sequenced eight donors, all healthy volunteers chosen at random: three men and five women. To determine HCMV serostatus, a commercial ELISA kit was used to detect HCMV-specific IgG in serum. Bulk peripheral blood T-cell repertoires were additionally sequenced from unsorted PBMC for several donors. MIGEC was used to demultiplex reads and group the reads by UMI, and MiTCR was used to assemble and quantify clonotypes. To exclude erroneous sequences, any TCR cDNA sequence not supported by at least two reads was discarded. The tcR package was used for downstream repertoire analysis, and clonotypes were matched between fractions using CDR3 nucleotide sequence together with V segment. VDJmatch was used to annotate antigen specificity against VDJdb, with one amino acid substitution in CDR3 permitted.

Sequencing was performed on PBMCs. The sequence came from a woman aged 18-29 years in good health.

CDR3 sequence: CASSPRSASAFF. The nucleotides read TGTGCCAGCAGCCCCCGGAGTGCTTCAGCTTTCTTT. Recombination joined TRBV13 with TRBJ1-1; the D gene is unclear. From its cysteine to its phenylalanine, the CDR3 spans 12 amino acids. This entry keeps only the CDR3 DNA: 36 bases, framed from base 1. CDR1 PRHDT and CDR2 FYEKMQ are derived from the germline V gene (reference sequence). V loses 5 bases, J loses 10 bases, and the germline ends lie 14 bases apart.